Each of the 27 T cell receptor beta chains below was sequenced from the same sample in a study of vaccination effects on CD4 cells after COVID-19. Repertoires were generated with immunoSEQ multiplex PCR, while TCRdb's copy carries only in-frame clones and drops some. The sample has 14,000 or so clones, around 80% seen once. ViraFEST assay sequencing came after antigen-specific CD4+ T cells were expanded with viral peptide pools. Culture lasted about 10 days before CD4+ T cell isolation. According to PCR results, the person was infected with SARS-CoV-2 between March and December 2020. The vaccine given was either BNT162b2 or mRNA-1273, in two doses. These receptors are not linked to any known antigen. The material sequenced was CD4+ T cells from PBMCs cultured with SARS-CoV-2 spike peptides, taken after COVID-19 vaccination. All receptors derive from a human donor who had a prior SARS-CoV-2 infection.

CDR3 amino acids: CASSMRGRASSGANVLTF. In nucleotides, the CDR3 is TGTGCCAGTAGTATGAGGGGCAGGGCCAGCTCTGGGGCCAACGTCCTGACTTTC. The genes are TRBV19 and TRBJ2-6, with D perhaps assigned TRBD1 or TRBD2 (5 bases each). This CDR3 is 18 amino acids long. V was trimmed by 3 bases and J by 0 bases, leaving 15 bases between them. Germline V gene sequence: CDR1 LNHDA, CDR2 SQIVND (reference sequence).

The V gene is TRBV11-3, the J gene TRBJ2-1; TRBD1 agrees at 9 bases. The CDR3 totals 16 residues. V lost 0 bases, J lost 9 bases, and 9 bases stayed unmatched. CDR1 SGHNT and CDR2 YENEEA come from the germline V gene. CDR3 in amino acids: CASSLDPGQGDSEQFF. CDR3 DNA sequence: TGTGCCAGCAGCTTAGACCCGGGACAGGGCGACTCTGAGCAGTTCTTC.

This CDR3 reads CASNIDRGWNEQFF. DNA of the CDR3: TGTGCCAGCAATATCGACAGGGGTTGGAATGAGCAGTTCTTC. The chain couples TRBV18 to TRBJ2-1, with 8 bases identical to TRBD1. J was trimmed by 7 bases and V by 8 bases; bases with no gene match: 10. Germline loops: CDR1 KGHSH, CDR2 LQKENI. The CDR3 spans 14 residues.

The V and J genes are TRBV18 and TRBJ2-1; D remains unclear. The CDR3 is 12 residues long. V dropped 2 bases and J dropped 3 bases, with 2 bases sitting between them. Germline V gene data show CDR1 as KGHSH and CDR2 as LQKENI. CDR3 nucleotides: TGTGCCAGCTCACCAGACTACAATGAGCAGTTCTTC. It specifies CASSPDYNEQFF.

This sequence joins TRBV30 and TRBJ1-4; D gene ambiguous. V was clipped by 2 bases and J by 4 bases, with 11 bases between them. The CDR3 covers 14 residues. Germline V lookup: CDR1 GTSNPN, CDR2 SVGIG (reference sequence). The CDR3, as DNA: TGTGCCTGGAGTTTAAAGACCTTTAATGAAAAACTGTTTTTT. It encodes CAWSLKTFNEKLFF.

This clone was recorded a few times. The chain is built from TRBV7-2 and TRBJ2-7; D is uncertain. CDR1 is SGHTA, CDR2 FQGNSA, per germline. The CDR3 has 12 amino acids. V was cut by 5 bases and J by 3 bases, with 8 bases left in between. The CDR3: CASSSSIYEQYF. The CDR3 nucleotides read TGTGCCAGCAGCAGCAGTATCTACGAGCAGTACTTC.

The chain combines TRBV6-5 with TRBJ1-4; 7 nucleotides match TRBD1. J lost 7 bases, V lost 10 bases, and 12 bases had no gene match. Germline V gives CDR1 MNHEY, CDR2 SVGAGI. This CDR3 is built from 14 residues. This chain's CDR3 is CATLLGRGVEKLFF. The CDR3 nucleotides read TGTGCCACCCTTCTGGGCAGGGGGGTTGAAAAACTGTTTTTT.

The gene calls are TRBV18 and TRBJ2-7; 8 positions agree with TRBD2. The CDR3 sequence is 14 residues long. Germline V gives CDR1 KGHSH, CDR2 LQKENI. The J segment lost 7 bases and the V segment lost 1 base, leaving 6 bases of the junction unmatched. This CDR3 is CASSPQAGVREQYF. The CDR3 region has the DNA TGTGCCAGCTCACCACAAGCGGGAGTACGGGAGCAGTACTTC.

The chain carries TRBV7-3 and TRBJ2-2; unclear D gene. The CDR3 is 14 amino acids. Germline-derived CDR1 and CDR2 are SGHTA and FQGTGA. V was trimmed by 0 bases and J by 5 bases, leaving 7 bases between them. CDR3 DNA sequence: TGTGCCAGCAGCTTAACAGTTCGAACCGGGGAGCTGTTTTTT. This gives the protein CASSLTVRTGELFF. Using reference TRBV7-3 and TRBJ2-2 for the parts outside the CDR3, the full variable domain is GAGVSQTPSNKVTEKGKYVELRCDPISGHTALYWYRQSLGQGPEFLIYFQGTGAADDSGLPNDRFFAVRPEGSVSTLKIQRTERGDSAVYLCASSLTVRTGELFFGEGSRLTVL.

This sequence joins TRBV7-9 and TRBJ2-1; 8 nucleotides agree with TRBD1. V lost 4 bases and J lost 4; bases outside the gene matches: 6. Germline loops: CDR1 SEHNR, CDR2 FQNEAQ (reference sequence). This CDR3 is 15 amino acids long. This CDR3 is CASSWVDREYNEQFF. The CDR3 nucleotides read TGTGCCAGCAGCTGGGTGGACAGGGAGTACAATGAGCAGTTCTTC.

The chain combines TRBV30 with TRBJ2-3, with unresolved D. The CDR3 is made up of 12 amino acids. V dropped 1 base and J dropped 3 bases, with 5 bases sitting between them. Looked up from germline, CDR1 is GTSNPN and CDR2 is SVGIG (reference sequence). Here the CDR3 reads CAWSDLTDTQYF. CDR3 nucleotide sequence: TGTGCCTGGAGTGACTTAACAGATACGCAGTATTTT.

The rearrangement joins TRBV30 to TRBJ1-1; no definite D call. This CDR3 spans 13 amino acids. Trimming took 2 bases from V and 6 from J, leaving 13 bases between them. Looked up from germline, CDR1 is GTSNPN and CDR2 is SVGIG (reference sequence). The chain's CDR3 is CAWSSRGYAEAFF. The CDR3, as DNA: TGTGCCTGGAGTTCTCGCGGCTACGCTGAAGCTTTCTTT. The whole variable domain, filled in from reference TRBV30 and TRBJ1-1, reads SQTIHQWPATLVQPVGSPLSLECTVEGTSNPNLYWYRQAAGRGLQLLFYSVGIGQISSEVPQNLSASRPQDRQFILSSKKLLLSDSGFYLCAWSSRGYAEAFFGQGTRLTVV.

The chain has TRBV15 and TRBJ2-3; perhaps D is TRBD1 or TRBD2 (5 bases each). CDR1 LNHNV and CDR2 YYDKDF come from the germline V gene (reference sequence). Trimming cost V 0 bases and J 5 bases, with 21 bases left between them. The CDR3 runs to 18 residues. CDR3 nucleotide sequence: TGTGCCACCAGCAGAGATCGAAGCATAGGGGAGCAAAGAGATACGCAGTATTTT. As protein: CATSRDRSIGEQRDTQYF.

The CDR3 loop is CSVSRQGRETQYF. CDR3 nucleotide sequence: TGCAGCGTGTCAAGGCAGGGTCGGGAGACCCAGTACTTC. The chain combines TRBV29-1 with TRBJ2-5; maybe TRBD1 (5 bases). Germline values: CDR1 SQVTM, CDR2 ANQGSEA. V was pared by 6 bases and J by 5 bases, with 16 bases between. The CDR3 is made up of 13 amino acids.

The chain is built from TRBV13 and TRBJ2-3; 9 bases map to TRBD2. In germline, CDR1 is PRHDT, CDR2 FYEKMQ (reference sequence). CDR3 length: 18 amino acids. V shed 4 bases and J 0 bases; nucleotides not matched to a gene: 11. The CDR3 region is CASSSAGGDRPSTDTQYF. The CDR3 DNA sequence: TGTGCCAGCAGCTCAGCGGGGGGTGACCGTCCTAGCACAGATACGCAGTATTTT. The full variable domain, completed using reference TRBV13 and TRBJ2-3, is AAGVIQSPRHLIKEKRETATLKCYPIPRHDTVYWYQQGPGQDPQFLISFYEKMQSDKGSIPDRFSAQQFSDYHSELNMSSLELGDSALYFCASSSAGGDRPSTDTQYFGPGTRLTVL.

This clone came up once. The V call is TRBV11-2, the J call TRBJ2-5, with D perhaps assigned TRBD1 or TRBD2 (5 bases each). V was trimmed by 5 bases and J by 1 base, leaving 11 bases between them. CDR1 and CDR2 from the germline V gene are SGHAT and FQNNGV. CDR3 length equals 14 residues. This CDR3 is CASSPGAIQETQYF. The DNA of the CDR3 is TGTGCCAGCAGCCCCGGGGCGATCCAAGAGACCCAGTACTTC.

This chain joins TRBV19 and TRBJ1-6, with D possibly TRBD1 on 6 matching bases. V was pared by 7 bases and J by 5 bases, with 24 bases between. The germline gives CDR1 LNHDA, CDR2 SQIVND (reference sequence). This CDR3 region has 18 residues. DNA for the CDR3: TGTGCCAGTAAACTCAGACCCGGACAGCCCGCCGATAATTCACCCCTCCACTTT. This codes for CASKLRPGQPADNSPLHF.

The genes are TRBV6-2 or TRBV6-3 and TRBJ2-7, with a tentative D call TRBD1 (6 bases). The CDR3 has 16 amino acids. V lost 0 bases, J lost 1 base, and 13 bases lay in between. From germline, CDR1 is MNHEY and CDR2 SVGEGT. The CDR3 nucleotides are TGTGCCAGCAGTTACTCGTGGCAGGGGACATCCTACGAGCAGTACTTC. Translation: CASSYSWQGTSYEQYF.

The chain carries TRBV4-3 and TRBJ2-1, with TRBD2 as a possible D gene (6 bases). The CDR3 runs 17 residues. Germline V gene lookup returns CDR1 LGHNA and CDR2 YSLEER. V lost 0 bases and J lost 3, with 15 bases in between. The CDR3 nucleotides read TGCGCCAGCAGCCAAGATAGGCGGCTAGCGATCTACAATGAGCAGTTCTTC. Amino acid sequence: CASSQDRRLAIYNEQFF.

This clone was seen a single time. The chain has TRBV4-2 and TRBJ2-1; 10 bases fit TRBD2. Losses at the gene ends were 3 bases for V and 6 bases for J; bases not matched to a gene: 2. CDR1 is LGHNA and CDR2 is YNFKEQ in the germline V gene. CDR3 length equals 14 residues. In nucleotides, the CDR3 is TGTGCCAGCAGCCAGTGGACTAGCGGCAATGAGCAGTTCTTC. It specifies CASSQWTSGNEQFF.

The chain's CDR3 is CASSQRIAGTYEQYF. Written as DNA, the CDR3 is TGTGCCAGCAGCCAACGCATAGCGGGGACCTACGAGCAGTACTTC. The gene calls are TRBV3-1 (or the pseudogene TRBV3-2) and TRBJ2-7; TRBD2 matches 8 bases. The germline gives CDR1 LGHDT, CDR2 YNNKEL (reference sequence). This CDR3 contains 15 residues. With 2 bases clipped from V and 2 bases from J, the junction kept 5 bases outside the gene matches.

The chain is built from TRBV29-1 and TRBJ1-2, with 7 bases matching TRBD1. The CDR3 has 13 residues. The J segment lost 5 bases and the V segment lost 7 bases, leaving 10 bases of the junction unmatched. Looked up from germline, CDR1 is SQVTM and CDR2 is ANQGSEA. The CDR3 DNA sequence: TGCAGCGCCCGAGACAGGGATTGGTATGGCTACACCTTC. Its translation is CSARDRDWYGYTF.

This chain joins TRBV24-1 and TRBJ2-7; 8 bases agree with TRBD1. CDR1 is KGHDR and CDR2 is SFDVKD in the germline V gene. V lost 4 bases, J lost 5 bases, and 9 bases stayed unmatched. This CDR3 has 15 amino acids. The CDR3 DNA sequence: TGTGCCACCAGTGACCCTAGACAGGGGTGGCACGAGCAGTACTTC. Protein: CATSDPRQGWHEQYF.

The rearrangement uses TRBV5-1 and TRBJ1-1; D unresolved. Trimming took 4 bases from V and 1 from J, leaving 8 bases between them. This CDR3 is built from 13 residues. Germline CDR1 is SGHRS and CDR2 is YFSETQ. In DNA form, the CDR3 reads TGCGCCAGCAGCATAGGACCGAACACTGAAGCTTTCTTT. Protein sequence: CASSIGPNTEAFF.

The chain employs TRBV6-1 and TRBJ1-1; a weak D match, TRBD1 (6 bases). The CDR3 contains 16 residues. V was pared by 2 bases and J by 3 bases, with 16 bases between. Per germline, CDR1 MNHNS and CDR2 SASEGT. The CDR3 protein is CASSEREGGWDTEAFF. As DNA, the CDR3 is TGTGCCAGCAGTGAACGGGAAGGGGGATGGGACACTGAAGCTTTCTTT.

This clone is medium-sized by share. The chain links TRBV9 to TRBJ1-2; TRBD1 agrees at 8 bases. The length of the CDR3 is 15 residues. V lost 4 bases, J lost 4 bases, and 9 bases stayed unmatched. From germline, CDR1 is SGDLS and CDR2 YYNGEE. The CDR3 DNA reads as TGTGCCAGCAGCCTCACAGGGGGTAGTATCTATGGCTACACCTTC. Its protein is CASSLTGGSIYGYTF. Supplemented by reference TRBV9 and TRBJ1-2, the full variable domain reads DSGVTQTPKHLITATGQRVTLRCSPRSGDLSVYWYQQSLDQGLQFLIQYYNGEERAKGNILERFSAQQFPDLHSELNLSSLELGDSALYFCASSLTGGSIYGYTFGSGTRLTVV.

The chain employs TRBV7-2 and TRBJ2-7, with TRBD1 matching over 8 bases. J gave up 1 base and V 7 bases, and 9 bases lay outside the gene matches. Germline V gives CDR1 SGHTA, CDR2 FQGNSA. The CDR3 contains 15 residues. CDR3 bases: TGTGCCAGCACGCCCCGACAGGGGTTTTCCTACGAGCAGTACTTC. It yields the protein CASTPRQGFSYEQYF.